Listed here is a single T cell receptor (beta chain). The authors sequenced unsorted PBMC DNA on ten immunoSEQ deep assay plates. Method: immunoSEQ multiplex PCR; TCRdb's copy keeps in-frame clones and lacks some. The top ten hold roughly 12% of the sample, which has over 400,000 clones, 81% seen once. The data were obtained in a study of shared clonotypes between healthy human individuals. Study as a whole: Researchers drew samples from a couple of women and three men aged 18 to 49.

Germline V lookup: CDR1 SNHLY, CDR2 FYNNEI. The CDR3 is made up of 16 amino acids. Trimming removed 6 bases from V and 0 bases from J; junction bases left unmatched: 8. The chain uses TRBV2 and TRBJ1-2, with 9 bases lining up with TRBD1. The sequence came from a woman aged 40 to 50 in good health. Some clones in this sample may be carry-over from other donors' samples. What was sequenced was PBMCs. CDR3: CASSWTGVTSNYGYTF. The CDR3, as DNA: TGTGCCAGCAGCTGGACAGGGGTGACTTCTAACTATGGCTACACCTTC.